This TCR beta chain was observed in a study of T cell responses to AZD1222 COVID-19 vaccine. Points from the study as a whole: No day 14 peak samples; only post-peak repertoires were characterized.

Germline assignment: CDR1 SGHDT and CDR2 YYEEEE. The CDR3 is 15 residues long. Trimming left V 2 bases short and J 3 bases short, with 12 bases between. The table came from immunoSEQ multiplex PCR; TCRdb's copy has only in-frame clones and leaves some out. This table holds roughly 100,000 clones, over 90% found once. About this clone itself: Its antigen is undetermined.

This specimen was peripheral blood, taken on day 0 of AZD1222 vaccination. The chain combines TRBV5-6 with TRBJ1-3, with a tentative D call TRBD1 (6 bases). This clonotype was obtained from an adult in good health. CDR3 in DNA: TGTGCCAGCAGCTTCCGGGGGGCCGGTGGAAACACCATATATTTT. Protein: CASSFRGAGGNTIYF. The full variable domain, its missing parts supplied by reference TRBV5-6 and TRBJ1-3, is DAGVTQSPTHLIKTRGQQVTLRCSPKSGHDTVSWYQQALGQGPQFIFQYYEEEERQRGNFPDRFSGHQFPNYSSELNVNALLLGDSALYLCASSFRGAGGNTIYFGEGSWLTVV.